A single sample is the source of the 10 T cell receptor beta chains below, sequenced in a study of T cell repertoires in cytomegalovirus infection. Via MiXCR, TCRdb re-called the reads, giving one row per CDR3 protein. The sample holds roughly 760,000 distinct CDR3 sequences; 35% to 40% are singletons and the top ten take around 2.8%. Sequencing was performed on PBMCs. The receptor source for this set is a human donor in good health (CMV status not recorded). Some clones in this sample may be carry-over from other donors' samples.

This clonotype appeared a few times. J is TRBJ2-7 and V is TRBV7-9; D remains unclear. Germline CDR1 reads SEHNR; CDR2 reads FQNEAQ (reference sequence). The CDR3 spans 13 residues. V lost 5 bases, J lost 3 bases, and 11 bases lay in between. The CDR3 sequence is CASSISLNYEQYF. CDR3 DNA: TGTGCCAGCAGCATAAGTTTGAACTACGAGCAGTACTTC.

This clonotype was picked up a small number of times. The V gene is TRBV4-2, the J gene TRBJ2-1; 10 nucleotides align to TRBD2. Germline V lookup: CDR1 LGHNA, CDR2 YNFKEQ. The CDR3 length is 15 residues. J gave up 7 bases and V 6 bases, and 9 bases lay outside the gene matches. The CDR3, as DNA: TGTGCCAGCAGACCGAGCGGGGGGGCTGGAAATGAGCAGTTCTTC. Translation gives CASRPSGGAGNEQFF.

The CDR3: CASSILLASYNEQFF. For the CDR3, the DNA is TGTGCCAGTAGTATCTTACTAGCGAGTTACAATGAGCAGTTCTTC. V is TRBV19 and J is TRBJ2-1, with 7 positions matching TRBD2. V was pared by 3 bases and J by 4 bases, with 6 bases of the junction left unmatched. Germline values: CDR1 LNHDA, CDR2 SQIVND (reference sequence). This CDR3 is 15 amino acids long.

This sequence joins TRBV7-9 and TRBJ2-5; 7 bases fit TRBD1. The V and J ends lost 5 bases and 5 bases, in that order; junction bases with no gene match: 8. Per the germline V gene, CDR1 is SEHNR and CDR2 is FQNEAQ (reference sequence). This CDR3 is built from 14 residues. DNA of the CDR3: TGTGCCAGCAGCAATACAGGGGCCGGGGAGACCCAGTACTTC. Translation: CASSNTGAGETQYF.

In the case of this clonotype: An end of the junction does not agree with germline; a read error may underlie this. The rearrangement joins TRBV7-2 to TRBJ2-5; no firm D call. The germline V gene encodes CDR1 SGHTA and CDR2 FQGNSA. The CDR3 contains 11 residues. The CDR3, as DNA: TGTTCCAGCAGCGCCCAGTCGGCCCATTACTTC. Amino acids: CSSSAQSAHYF.

In this sample, this clonotype turned up a few times. CDR3 region: CSASRGRAVEQYF. For the CDR3, the DNA is TGCAGTGCTAGTAGGGGGAGGGCAGTTGAGCAGTACTTC. This chain joins TRBV20-1 and TRBJ2-7; possibly TRBD2 for D (7 bases). The CDR3 is made up of 13 amino acids. Germline V lookup: CDR1 DFQATT, CDR2 SNEGSKA (reference sequence). The V end was cut by 3 bases, the J end by 7 bases, with 16 bases between.

The CDR3 nucleotides read TGTGCCAGCAGCTTAATAGGACTGGCCTACAATGAGCAGTTCTTC. It is translated as CASSLIGLAYNEQFF. The chain joins TRBV7-2 to TRBJ2-1; a weak D match, TRBD2 (5 bases). Germline V gene sequence: CDR1 SGHTA, CDR2 FQGNSA. The CDR3 is 15 amino acids. Deletions cut 2 bases from V and 2 bases from J, with 10 bases between.

The chain recombines TRBV7-9 with TRBJ1-5, with TRBD1 identical over 7 bases. J was trimmed by 4 bases and V by 3 bases; bases with no gene match: 12. The CDR3 has 17 amino acids. CDR1 and CDR2 from the germline V gene are SEHNR and FQNEAQ (reference sequence). The CDR3 sequence: CASSFAGPRQGNQPQHF. DNA of the CDR3: TGTGCCAGCAGCTTTGCCGGACCCAGACAGGGTAATCAGCCCCAGCATTTT.

This clonotype was seen repeatedly, ten times or more. The rearrangement links TRBV6-2 or TRBV6-3 to TRBJ2-1; D not resolved. Germline V gene lookup returns CDR1 MNHEY and CDR2 SVGEGT. The CDR3 contains 17 residues. Between the trimmed V and J ends, which lost 0 bases and 0 bases, there was a span of 12 bases. The CDR3 nucleotides read TGTGCCAGCAGTTACTCGAGTGGGAAGAGCTCCTACAATGAGCAGTTCTTC. This encodes CASSYSSGKSSYNEQFF.

V gene TRBV20-1 combines with J gene TRBJ1-1; D is unresolved. With 6 bases removed from V and 7 bases from J, the gap between germline ends came to 18 bases. The CDR3 is 13 amino acids. Germline-derived CDR1 and CDR2 are DFQATT and SNEGSKA (reference sequence). CDR3 in amino acids: CSALFVLVGEAFF. The DNA of the CDR3 is TGCAGTGCCCTGTTTGTCTTGGTTGGTGAAGCTTTCTTT.